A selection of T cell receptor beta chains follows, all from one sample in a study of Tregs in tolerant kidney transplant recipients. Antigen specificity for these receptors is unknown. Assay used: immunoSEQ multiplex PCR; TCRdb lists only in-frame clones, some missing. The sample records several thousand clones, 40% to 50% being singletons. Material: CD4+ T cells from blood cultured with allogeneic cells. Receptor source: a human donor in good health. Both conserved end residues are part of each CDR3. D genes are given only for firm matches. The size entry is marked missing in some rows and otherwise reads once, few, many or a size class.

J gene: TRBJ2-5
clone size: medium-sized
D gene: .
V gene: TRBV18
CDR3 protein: CASSVREETQYF
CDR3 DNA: TGTGCCAGCTCAGTAAGGGAGGAGACCCAGTACTTC

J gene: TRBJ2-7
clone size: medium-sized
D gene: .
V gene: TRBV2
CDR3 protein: CASSTGFLGQYF
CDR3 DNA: TGTGCCAGCAGTACGGGGTTCCTCGGGCAGTACTTC

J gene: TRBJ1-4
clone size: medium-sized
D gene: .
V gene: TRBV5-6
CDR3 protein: CASSLRAPISQKLFF
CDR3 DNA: TGTGCCAGCAGCCTACGGGCCCCTATTAGCCAAAAACTGTTTTTT

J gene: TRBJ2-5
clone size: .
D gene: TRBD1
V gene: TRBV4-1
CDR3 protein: CASSFKGGQVGRETQYF
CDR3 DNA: TGCGCCAGCAGCTTTAAGGGGGGACAGGTGGGGCGAGAGACCCAGTACTTC

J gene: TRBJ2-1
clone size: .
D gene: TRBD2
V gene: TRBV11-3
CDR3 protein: CASSSSGSEEQFF
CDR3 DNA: TGTGCCAGCAGCTCGAGCGGGAGTGAGGAGCAGTTCTTC

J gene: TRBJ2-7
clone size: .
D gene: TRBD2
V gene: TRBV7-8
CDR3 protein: CASSTSPRGAYEQYF
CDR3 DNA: TGTGCCAGCAGCACCTCCCCTCGGGGGGCCTACGAGCAGTACTTC

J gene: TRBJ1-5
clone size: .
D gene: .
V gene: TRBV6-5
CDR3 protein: CAGKKDLRQPQHF
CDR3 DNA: TGTGCCGGGAAAAAGGACCTACGTCAGCCCCAGCATTTT

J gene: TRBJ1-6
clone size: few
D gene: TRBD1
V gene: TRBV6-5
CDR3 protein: CASSRQGAGAPLHF
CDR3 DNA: TGTGCCAGCAGTCGACAGGGGGCCGGGGCACCCCTCCACTTT

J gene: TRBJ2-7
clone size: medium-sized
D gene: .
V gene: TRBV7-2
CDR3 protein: CASSTQGGSYEQYF
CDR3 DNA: TGTGCCAGCAGCACACAGGGGGGGAGCTACGAGCAGTACTTC

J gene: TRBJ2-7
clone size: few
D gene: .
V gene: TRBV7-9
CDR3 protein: CASSLVGRPTEQYF
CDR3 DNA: TGTGCCAGCAGCTTAGTTGGACGACCTACTGAGCAGTACTTC

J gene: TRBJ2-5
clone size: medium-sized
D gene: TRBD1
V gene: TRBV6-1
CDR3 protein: CASTQGRQETQYF
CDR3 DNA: TGTGCCAGCACACAGGGGAGACAAGAGACCCAGTACTTC

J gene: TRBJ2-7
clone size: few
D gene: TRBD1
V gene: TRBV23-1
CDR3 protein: CASSHRGRREEQYF
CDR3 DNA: TGCGCCAGCAGTCACAGGGGGCGAAGGGAAGAGCAGTACTTC

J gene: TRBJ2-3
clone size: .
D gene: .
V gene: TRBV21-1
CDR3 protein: CASSKSGERDDTDTQYF
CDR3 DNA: TGTGCCAGCAGCAAAAGTGGGGAGCGGGACGACACAGATACGCAGTATTTT

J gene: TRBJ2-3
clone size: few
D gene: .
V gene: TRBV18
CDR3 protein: CASSPLLGDTQYF
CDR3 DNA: TGTGCCAGCTCCCCCCTTCTAGGGGATACGCAGTATTTT

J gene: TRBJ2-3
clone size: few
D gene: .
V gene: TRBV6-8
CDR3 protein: CASMRAYTQYF
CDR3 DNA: TGTGCCAGCATGAGGGCGTATACGCAGTATTTT

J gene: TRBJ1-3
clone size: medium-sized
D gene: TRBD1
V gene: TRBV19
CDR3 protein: CASTLLGTGPGNTIYF
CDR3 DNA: TGTGCCAGCACCCTGCTGGGGACAGGGCCCGGAAACACCATATATTTT